These T cell receptor beta chains were read from a single sample in a study of T cell repertoires in cytomegalovirus infection. From the reads, TCRdb called clonotypes with MiXCR, one entry per CDR3 protein. The sample carries fewer than 650,000 distinct CDR3 sequences, roughly 43% recorded once. These receptors are not linked to any known antigen. The specimen comprised cultured PBMCs, sampled from culture after CMV antigen stimulation. The receptors originated from a human donor in good health (CMV status not recorded). Some clones in this sample may be carry-over from other donors' samples. Each CDR3 is given without its conserved first and last residue.

12	TRBV2	ASSERTGLYEQY
13	TRBV6-2/TRBV6-3	ASSTLAQGIYEQY
11	TRBV19	ATQPLWLSEQF
15	TRBV6-2/TRBV6-3	ASSPHGGGVTNTEAF
12	TRBV7-2	ASSRISRSYGYT
11	TRBV7-2	ATSRQMASPLH
14	TRBV27	ASVSTEAKSYNEQF
13	TRBV20-1	SALFGGRGNQPQH
12	TRBV7-2	ASSFGVYSEGYT
12	TRBV7-9	ASSSLRGHGELF
15	TRBV5-1	ASSLDFSGWSTDEQF
12	TRBV18	ASSPVLGGDGYT
13	TRBV7-2	ASSIGGTGLYGYT
14	TRBV6-1	ASSLIAGTSYNEQF
13	TRBV12-3/TRBV12-4	ASSHLGHRGDEQF
14	TRBV7-9	ASSLETGLAVNEQF
12	TRBV28	ASSSRHSQETQY
11	TRBV11-2	ASSLGLVNEQY
10	TRBV20-1	SARDPPRGQH
11	TRBV19	ASGGKAMETQY
12	TRBV7-2	ASSGQGLSEKLF
16	TRBV7-2	ASSPGVASGGFTDTQY
11	TRBV7-2	ASSEDRGEKLF